This T cell receptor (beta chain) was observed in a study of T cells in Graves' hyperthyroidism and ophthalmopathy. This clonotype has a handful of counts. Its specificity is not known. TCR beta CDR3 regions were amplified from RNA transcripts. The HTBI set primed first-round TCR CDR3 RT-PCR. In TCRdb, the multiplex PCR reads were re-called with MiXCR into one record per CDR3 protein. The table includes around 300,000 distinct CDR3 sequences, roughly 13% detected once. Study outcomes and limitations: The model's output predicted ophthalmopathy at a median of about 5.9 months prior to onset. Ophthalmopathy cases were set apart from stable hyperthyroidism by a 13 V-J model.

Fresh peripheral blood, roughly 9.8 ml of it, supplied the PBMCs. This CDR3 has 12 amino acids. Germline lookup yields CDR1 WSHSY and CDR2 SAAADI. Trimming left V 4 bases short and J 4 bases short, with 7 bases between. The chain joins TRBV10-2 to TRBJ2-5; D ambiguous. This receptor was obtained from a woman aged 25 to 39 with Graves' hyperthyroidism. The sample taken for sequencing was blood. The CDR3: CASSGDGETQYF. The CDR3 coding sequence is TGCGCCAGCAGTGGTGACGGAGAGACCCAGTACTTC.